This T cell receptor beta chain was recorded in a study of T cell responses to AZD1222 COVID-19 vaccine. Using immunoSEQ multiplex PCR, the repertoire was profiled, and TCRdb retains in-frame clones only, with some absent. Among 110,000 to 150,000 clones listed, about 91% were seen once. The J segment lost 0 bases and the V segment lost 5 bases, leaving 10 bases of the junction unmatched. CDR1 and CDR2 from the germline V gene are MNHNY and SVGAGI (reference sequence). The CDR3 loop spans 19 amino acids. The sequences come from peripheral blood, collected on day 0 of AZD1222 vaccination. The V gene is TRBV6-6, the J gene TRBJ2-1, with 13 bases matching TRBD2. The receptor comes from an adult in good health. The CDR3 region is CASSQLGTSGASSYNEQFF. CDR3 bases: TGTGCCAGCAGTCAACTCGGGACTAGCGGGGCCAGCTCCTACAATGAGCAGTTCTTC.